A selection of T cell receptor beta chains follows, all from one sample in a study of pediatric ulcerative colitis. Method: immunoSEQ multiplex PCR; TCRdb's copy keeps in-frame clones and lacks some. The profile shows 20,000 or so clones, about 65% of them singletons. Specimen: gut tissue. These receptors all come from a boy younger than 18 with severe ulcerative colitis. CDR3s include the opening cysteine and the closing phenylalanine or tryptophan. D genes are given only for firm matches. Rows give clone size only sometimes, using once, few, many, or a class for an expanded clone.

D gene: TRBD2
clone size: -
V gene: TRBV5-1
J gene: TRBJ2-1
CDR3 protein: CASSPKGSGGAVNEQFF
CDR3 DNA: TGCGCCAGCAGCCCAAAGGGTAGCGGGGGGGCCGTGAATGAGCAGTTCTTC

D gene: -
clone size: once
V gene: TRBV19
J gene: TRBJ1-1
CDR3 protein: CASSIAGVGGTEAFF
CDR3 DNA: TGTGCCAGTAGTATAGCAGGGGTAGGAGGCACTGAAGCTTTCTTT

D gene: -
clone size: -
V gene: TRBV7-2
J gene: TRBJ2-4
CDR3 protein: CASSLDLVNIQYF
CDR3 DNA: TGTGCCAGCAGCCTAGATTTAGTAAACATTCAGTACTTC

D gene: -
clone size: -
V gene: TRBV9
J gene: TRBJ2-6
CDR3 protein: CASSPTTGANVLTF
CDR3 DNA: TGTGCCAGCAGCCCTACGACCGGGGCCAACGTCCTGACTTTC

D gene: TRBD1
clone size: once
V gene: TRBV5-1
J gene: TRBJ1-6
CDR3 protein: CASSLLTGDSPLHF
CDR3 DNA: TGCGCCAGCAGCCTTTTAACAGGGGACTCCCCCCTCCACTTT

D gene: TRBD1
clone size: -
V gene: TRBV30
J gene: TRBJ1-1
CDR3 protein: CARGQLNTEAFF
CDR3 DNA: TGTGCCCGGGGACAGTTGAACACTGAAGCTTTCTTT

D gene: -
clone size: -
V gene: TRBV30
J gene: TRBJ1-3
CDR3 protein: CAWSTARAGGNTIYF
CDR3 DNA: TGTGCCTGGTCCACTGCAAGGGCAGGCGGAAACACCATATATTTT

D gene: -
clone size: medium-sized
V gene: TRBV28
J gene: TRBJ1-5
CDR3 protein: CAGQYRGNQPQHF
CDR3 DNA: TGTGCCGGTCAATATAGGGGGAATCAGCCCCAGCATTTT

D gene: -
clone size: -
V gene: TRBV5-1
J gene: TRBJ2-3
CDR3 protein: CASSLSGVSTDTQYF
CDR3 DNA: TGCGCCAGCAGCCTCTCGGGAGTAAGCACAGATACGCAGTATTTT

D gene: -
clone size: -
V gene: TRBV5-1
J gene: TRBJ2-1
CDR3 protein: CASRDGGNEQFF
CDR3 DNA: TGCGCCAGCAGGGACGGTGGCAATGAGCAGTTCTTC

D gene: -
clone size: -
V gene: TRBV5-1
J gene: TRBJ2-7
CDR3 protein: CASSPVAGSYEQYF
CDR3 DNA: TGCGCCAGCAGCCCGGTAGCTGGCTCCTACGAGCAGTACTTC

D gene: -
clone size: few
V gene: TRBV7-2
J gene: TRBJ1-1
CDR3 protein: CASSSYGGLEAFF
CDR3 DNA: TGTGCCAGCAGCTCTTATGGGGGCCTTGAAGCTTTCTTT

D gene: -
clone size: -
V gene: TRBV29-1
J gene: TRBJ2-5
CDR3 protein: CSVGSETQYF
CDR3 DNA: TGCAGCGTTGGGTCGGAGACCCAGTACTTC

D gene: -
clone size: -
V gene: TRBV30
J gene: TRBJ1-6
CDR3 protein: CAWSPTYNSPLHF
CDR3 DNA: TGTGCCTGGAGTCCCACCTATAATTCACCCCTCCACTTT

D gene: TRBD1
clone size: -
V gene: TRBV6-5
J gene: TRBJ2-2
CDR3 protein: CASSWDRGTGELFF
CDR3 DNA: TGTGCCAGCAGCTGGGACAGGGGCACCGGGGAGCTGTTTTTT

D gene: -
clone size: -
V gene: TRBV30
J gene: TRBJ2-1
CDR3 protein: CAWSVLALSDEQFF
CDR3 DNA: TGTGCCTGGAGTGTACTGGCGCTTTCGGATGAGCAGTTCTTC

D gene: TRBD1
clone size: -
V gene: TRBV5-1
J gene: TRBJ2-7
CDR3 protein: CASSFGQGAIEQYF
CDR3 DNA: TGCGCCAGCAGCTTCGGACAGGGGGCCATCGAGCAGTACTTC

D gene: TRBD1
clone size: -
V gene: TRBV5-1
J gene: TRBJ2-7
CDR3 protein: CASSTDRSSYEQYF
CDR3 DNA: TGCGCCAGCAGTACGGACAGGAGCTCCTACGAGCAGTACTTC

D gene: -
clone size: -
V gene: TRBV6-5
J gene: TRBJ2-5
CDR3 protein: CASSYRGQETQYF
CDR3 DNA: TGTGCCAGCAGTTACCGGGGCCAAGAGACCCAGTACTTC

D gene: -
clone size: -
V gene: TRBV27
J gene: TRBJ1-1
CDR3 protein: CASSLRGTYTEAFF
CDR3 DNA: TGTGCCAGCAGCCTGCGTGGGACTTATACTGAAGCTTTCTTT

D gene: -
clone size: -
V gene: TRBV30
J gene: TRBJ2-2
CDR3 protein: CAFGARSNTGELFF
CDR3 DNA: TGTGCCTTCGGGGCAAGGTCGAACACCGGGGAGCTGTTTTTT

D gene: -
clone size: -
V gene: TRBV9
J gene: TRBJ1-2
CDR3 protein: CASSSGVGVNYGYTF
CDR3 DNA: TGTGCCAGCAGCTCCGGGGTGGGCGTTAACTATGGCTACACCTTC

D gene: -
clone size: -
V gene: TRBV5-4
J gene: TRBJ2-7
CDR3 protein: CASSPDPASYEQYF
CDR3 DNA: TGTGCCAGCAGCCCAGACCCGGCCTCCTACGAGCAGTACTTC

D gene: TRBD2
clone size: -
V gene: TRBV11-1
J gene: TRBJ2-1
CDR3 protein: CASSLAGGSGVHEQFF
CDR3 DNA: TGTGCCAGCAGTCTAGCGGGGGGATCGGGAGTCCATGAGCAGTTCTTC

D gene: -
clone size: -
V gene: TRBV11-2
J gene: TRBJ1-5
CDR3 protein: CASIRKYSNQPQHF
CDR3 DNA: TGTGCCAGCATCCGGAAATATAGCAATCAGCCCCAGCATTTT

D gene: -
clone size: -
V gene: TRBV30
J gene: TRBJ2-7
CDR3 protein: CAWSVGYGSYEQYF
CDR3 DNA: TGTGCCTGGAGTGTGGGGTACGGGTCCTACGAGCAGTACTTC

D gene: -
clone size: few
V gene: TRBV7-9
J gene: TRBJ1-1
CDR3 protein: CASSLEAGVGAFF
CDR3 DNA: TGTGCCAGCAGCTTAGAGGCAGGAGTAGGAGCTTTCTTT

D gene: TRBD2
clone size: -
V gene: TRBV5-6
J gene: TRBJ2-4
CDR3 protein: CASSFSGAGDIQYF
CDR3 DNA: TGTGCCAGCAGCTTTAGCGGGGCAGGGGACATTCAGTACTTC

D gene: -
clone size: -
V gene: TRBV30
J gene: TRBJ2-2
CDR3 protein: CAWKPSGTGELFF
CDR3 DNA: TGTGCCTGGAAACCATCGGGAACCGGGGAGCTGTTTTTT

D gene: -
clone size: -
V gene: TRBV7-3
J gene: TRBJ2-1
CDR3 protein: CASSLLVSSYNEQFF
CDR3 DNA: TGTGCCAGCAGTCTTCTAGTAAGCTCCTACAATGAGCAGTTCTTC

D gene: -
clone size: -
V gene: TRBV18
J gene: TRBJ2-3
CDR3 protein: CASSPFRQSDTQYF
CDR3 DNA: TGTGCCAGCTCACCCTTTCGACAGTCAGATACGCAGTATTTT

D gene: TRBD1
clone size: few
V gene: TRBV6-1
J gene: TRBJ1-1
CDR3 protein: CASSQGQLPNF
CDR3 DNA: TGTGCCAGCAGTCAGGGACAGCTCCCCAACTTT

D gene: -
clone size: -
V gene: TRBV6-6
J gene: TRBJ2-7
CDR3 protein: CASSSPPGVYEQYF
CDR3 DNA: TGTGCCAGCAGTTCGCCTCCAGGGGTCTACGAGCAGTACTTC

D gene: TRBD2
clone size: -
V gene: TRBV15
J gene: TRBJ2-1
CDR3 protein: CATSSARTSGGNEQFF
CDR3 DNA: TGTGCCACCAGCAGCGCTAGGACTAGCGGGGGCAATGAGCAGTTCTTC

D gene: -
clone size: -
V gene: TRBV18
J gene: TRBJ2-2
CDR3 protein: CASSPRGAMNTGELFF
CDR3 DNA: TGTGCCAGCTCACCACGTGGGGCTATGAACACCGGGGAGCTGTTTTTT

D gene: TRBD2
clone size: -
V gene: TRBV5-1
J gene: TRBJ2-3
CDR3 protein: CASSHGLAGALITDTQYF
CDR3 DNA: TGCGCCAGCAGCCACGGACTAGCGGGGGCGCTTATCACAGATACGCAGTATTTT

D gene: -
clone size: few
V gene: TRBV5-1
J gene: TRBJ1-1
CDR3 protein: CASRSDPNTEAFF
CDR3 DNA: TGCGCCAGCAGAAGTGACCCGAACACTGAAGCTTTCTTT

D gene: TRBD1
clone size: -
V gene: TRBV7-2
J gene: TRBJ1-2
CDR3 protein: CASSLETGGAFGYTF
CDR3 DNA: TGTGCCAGCAGCTTAGAAACAGGGGGCGCTTTTGGCTACACCTTC

D gene: -
clone size: -
V gene: TRBV7-2
J gene: TRBJ1-2
CDR3 protein: CASSLSQGNGYTF
CDR3 DNA: TGTGCCAGCAGCCTAAGCCAGGGGAATGGCTACACCTTC

D gene: -
clone size: -
V gene: TRBV7-2
J gene: TRBJ2-1
CDR3 protein: CASSLGLVSYNEQFF
CDR3 DNA: TGTGCCAGCAGCTTAGGGCTCGTCTCCTACAATGAGCAGTTCTTC

D gene: -
clone size: few
V gene: TRBV18
J gene: TRBJ1-6
CDR3 protein: CASSPTGDLGSSPLHF
CDR3 DNA: TGTGCCAGCTCACCAACCGGGGACCTGGGGAGTTCACCCCTCCACTTT

D gene: -
clone size: -
V gene: TRBV30
J gene: TRBJ2-3
CDR3 protein: CAWSASADTQYF
CDR3 DNA: TGTGCCTGGAGTGCTAGCGCAGATACGCAGTATTTT

D gene: -
clone size: -
V gene: TRBV6-5
J gene: TRBJ2-7
CDR3 protein: CASSATLRGAYEQYF
CDR3 DNA: TGTGCCAGCAGCGCCACACTCAGGGGAGCATACGAGCAGTACTTC

D gene: -
clone size: -
V gene: TRBV19
J gene: TRBJ1-4
CDR3 protein: CASSRGGTLKEKLFF
CDR3 DNA: TGTGCCAGTAGTAGGGGAGGGACCCTTAAGGAAAAACTGTTTTTT

D gene: -
clone size: few
V gene: TRBV7-3
J gene: TRBJ2-5
CDR3 protein: CASSQGGQETQYF
CDR3 DNA: TGTGCCAGCAGCCAGGGGGGGCAAGAGACCCAGTACTTC

D gene: -
clone size: few
V gene: TRBV9
J gene: TRBJ1-4
CDR3 protein: CASSVGPSTNEKLFF
CDR3 DNA: TGTGCCAGCAGCGTAGGCCCCTCAACTAATGAAAAACTGTTTTTT

D gene: -
clone size: -
V gene: TRBV5-1
J gene: TRBJ1-2
CDR3 protein: CASSLAAPDYGYTF
CDR3 DNA: TGCGCCAGCAGCTTGGCCGCACCTGACTATGGCTACACCTTC

D gene: -
clone size: -
V gene: TRBV30
J gene: TRBJ2-1
CDR3 protein: CAWSVFGMDEQFF
CDR3 DNA: TGTGCCTGGAGTGTTTTTGGAATGGATGAGCAGTTCTTC